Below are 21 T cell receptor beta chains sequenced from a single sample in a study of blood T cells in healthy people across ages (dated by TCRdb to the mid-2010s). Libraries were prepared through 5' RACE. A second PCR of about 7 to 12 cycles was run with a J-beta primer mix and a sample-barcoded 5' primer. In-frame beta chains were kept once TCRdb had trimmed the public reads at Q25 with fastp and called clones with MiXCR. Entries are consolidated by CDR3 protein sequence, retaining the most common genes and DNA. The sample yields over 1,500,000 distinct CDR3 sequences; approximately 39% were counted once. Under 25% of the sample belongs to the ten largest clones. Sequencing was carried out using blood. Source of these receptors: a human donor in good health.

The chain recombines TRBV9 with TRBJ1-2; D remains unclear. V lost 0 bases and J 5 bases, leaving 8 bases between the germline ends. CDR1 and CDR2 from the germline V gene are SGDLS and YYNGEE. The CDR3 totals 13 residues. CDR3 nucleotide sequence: TGTGCCAGCAGCGTAGTTGTGGGGTATGGCTACACCTTC. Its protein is CASSVVVGYGYTF.

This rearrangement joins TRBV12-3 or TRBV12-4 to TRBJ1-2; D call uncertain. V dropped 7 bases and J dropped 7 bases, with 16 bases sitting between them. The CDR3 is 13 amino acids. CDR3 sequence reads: CASIRLDSFGYTF. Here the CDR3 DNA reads TGTGCCAGCATTCGACTCGACTCTTTTGGCTACACCTTC.

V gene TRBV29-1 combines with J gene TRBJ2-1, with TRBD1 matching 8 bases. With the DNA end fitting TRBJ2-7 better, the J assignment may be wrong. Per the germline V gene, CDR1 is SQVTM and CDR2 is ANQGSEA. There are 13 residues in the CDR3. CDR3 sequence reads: CSAGDRLLEEQYF. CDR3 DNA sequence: TGCAGCGCTGGGGACAGGCTTCTAGAGGAGCAGTACTTC.

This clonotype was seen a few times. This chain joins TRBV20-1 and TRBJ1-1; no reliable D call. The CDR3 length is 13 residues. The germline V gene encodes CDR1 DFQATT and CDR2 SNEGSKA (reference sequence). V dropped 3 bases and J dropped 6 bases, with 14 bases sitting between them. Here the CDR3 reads CSARSHLGPEAFF. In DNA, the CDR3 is TGCAGTGCTAGGAGTCACCTTGGGCCTGAAGCTTTCTTT.

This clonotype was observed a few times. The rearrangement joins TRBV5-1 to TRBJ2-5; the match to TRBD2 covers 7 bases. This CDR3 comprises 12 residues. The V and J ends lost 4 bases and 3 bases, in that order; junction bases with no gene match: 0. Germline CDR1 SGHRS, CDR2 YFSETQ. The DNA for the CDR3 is TGCGCCAGCAGCCGGGAGGAAGAGACCCAGTACTTC. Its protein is CASSREEETQYF.

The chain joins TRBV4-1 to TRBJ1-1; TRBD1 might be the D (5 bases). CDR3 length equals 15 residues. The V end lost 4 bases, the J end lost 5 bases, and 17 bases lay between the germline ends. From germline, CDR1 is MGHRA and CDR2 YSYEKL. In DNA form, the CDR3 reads TGCGCCAGCAGCCTAGGGGTTGGAACGGGGACTGAAGCTTTCTTT. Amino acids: CASSLGVGTGTEAFF.

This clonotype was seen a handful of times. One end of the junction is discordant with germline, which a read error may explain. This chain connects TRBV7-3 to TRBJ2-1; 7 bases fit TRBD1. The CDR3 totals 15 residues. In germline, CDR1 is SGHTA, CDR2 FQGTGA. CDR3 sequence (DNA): TGTACCAGCAGCCCAAGAGGGGGCAGACTAAATGAGCAGTTCTTC. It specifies CTSSPRGGRLNEQFF.

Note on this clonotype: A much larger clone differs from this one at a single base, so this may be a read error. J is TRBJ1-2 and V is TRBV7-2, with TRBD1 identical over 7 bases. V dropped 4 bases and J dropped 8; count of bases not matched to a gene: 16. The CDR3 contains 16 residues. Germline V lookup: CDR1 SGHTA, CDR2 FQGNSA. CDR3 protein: CASSSPVVRDRTGYTF. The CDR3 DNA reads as TGTGCCAGCAGCTCCCCTGTTGTTCGGGACAGAACAGGCTACACCTTC.

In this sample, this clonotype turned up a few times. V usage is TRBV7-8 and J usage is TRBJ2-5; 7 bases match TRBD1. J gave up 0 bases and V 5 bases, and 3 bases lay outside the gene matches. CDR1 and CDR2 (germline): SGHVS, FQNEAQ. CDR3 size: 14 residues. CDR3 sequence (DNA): TGTGCCAGCAGCGCCGACAGGGACCAAGAGACCCAGTACTTC. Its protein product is CASSADRDQETQYF.

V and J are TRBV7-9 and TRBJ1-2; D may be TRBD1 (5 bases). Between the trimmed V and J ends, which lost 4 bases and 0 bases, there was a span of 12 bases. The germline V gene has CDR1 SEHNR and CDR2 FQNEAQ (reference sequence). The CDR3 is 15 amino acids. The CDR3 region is CASSSGTTSNYGYTF. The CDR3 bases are TGTGCCAGCAGCTCCGGGACGACCTCTAACTATGGCTACACCTTC.

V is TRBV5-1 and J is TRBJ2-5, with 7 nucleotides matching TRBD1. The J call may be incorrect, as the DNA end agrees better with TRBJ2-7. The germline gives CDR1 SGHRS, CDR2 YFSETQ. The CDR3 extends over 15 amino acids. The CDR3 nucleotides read TGCGCCAGCAGCTTGGAACAGGGGCGCTTAGACGAGCAGTACTTC. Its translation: CASSLEQGRLDEQYF.

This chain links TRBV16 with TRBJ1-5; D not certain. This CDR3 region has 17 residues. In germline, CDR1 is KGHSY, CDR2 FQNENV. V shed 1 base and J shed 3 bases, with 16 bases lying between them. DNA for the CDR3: TGTGCCAGCAGCCAATTCAGGCTTCGAGGGTCCAATCAGCCCCAGCATTTT. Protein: CASSQFRLRGSNQPQHF. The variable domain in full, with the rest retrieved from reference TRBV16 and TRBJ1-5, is GEEVAQTPKHLVRGEGQKAKLYCAPIKGHSYVFWYQQVLKNEFKFLISFQNENVFDETGMPKERFSAKCLPNSPCSLEIQATKLEDSAVYFCASSQFRLRGSNQPQHFGDGTRLSIL.

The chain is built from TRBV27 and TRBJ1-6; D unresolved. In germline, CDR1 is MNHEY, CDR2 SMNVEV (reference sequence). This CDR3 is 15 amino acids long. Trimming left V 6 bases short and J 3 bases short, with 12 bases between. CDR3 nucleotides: TGTGCCAGCAGCCCCGGACGGATCTATAATTCACCCCTCCACTTT. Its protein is CASSPGRIYNSPLHF.

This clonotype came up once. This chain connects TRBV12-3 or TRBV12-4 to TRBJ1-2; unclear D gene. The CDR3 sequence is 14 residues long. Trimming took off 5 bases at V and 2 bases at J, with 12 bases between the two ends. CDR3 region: CASSLGPINYGYTF. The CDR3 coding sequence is TGTGCCAGCAGTCTCGGACCGATAAACTATGGCTACACCTTC.

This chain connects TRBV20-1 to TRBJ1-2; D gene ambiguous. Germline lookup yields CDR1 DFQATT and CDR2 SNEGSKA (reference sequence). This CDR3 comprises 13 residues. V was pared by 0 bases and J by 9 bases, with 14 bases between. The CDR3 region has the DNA TGCAGTGCTAGAGATCTTCGGCGCAAGCGCTACACCTTC. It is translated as CSARDLRRKRYTF.

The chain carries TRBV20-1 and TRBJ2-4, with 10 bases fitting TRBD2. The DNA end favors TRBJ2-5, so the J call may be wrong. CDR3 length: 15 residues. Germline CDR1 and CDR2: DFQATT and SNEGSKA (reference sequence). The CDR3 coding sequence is TGCAGTGCTGATAAGAGCGGGGGGGCCGGAGAGACCCAGTACTTC. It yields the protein CSADKSGGAGETQYF.

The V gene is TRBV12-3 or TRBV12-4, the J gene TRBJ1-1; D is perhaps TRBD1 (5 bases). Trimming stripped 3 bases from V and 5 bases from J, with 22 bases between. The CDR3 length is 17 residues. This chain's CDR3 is CASSFETAVPRWTEAFF. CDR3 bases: TGTGCCAGCAGTTTCGAGACAGCCGTACCCAGGTGGACTGAAGCTTTCTTT.

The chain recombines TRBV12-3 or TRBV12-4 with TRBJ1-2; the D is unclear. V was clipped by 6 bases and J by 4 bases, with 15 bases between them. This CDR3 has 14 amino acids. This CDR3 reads CASRPVGSPYGYTF. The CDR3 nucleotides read TGTGCCAGCAGGCCCGTAGGGAGTCCCTATGGCTACACCTTC.

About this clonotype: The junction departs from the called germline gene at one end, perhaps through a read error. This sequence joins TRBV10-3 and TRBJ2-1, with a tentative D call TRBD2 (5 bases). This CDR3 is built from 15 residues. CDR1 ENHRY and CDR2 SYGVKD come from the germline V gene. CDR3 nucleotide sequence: TGTGCCGTCAGTGATTACGCCGGGACCTACAATGAGCAGTTCTTC. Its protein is CAVSDYAGTYNEQFF.

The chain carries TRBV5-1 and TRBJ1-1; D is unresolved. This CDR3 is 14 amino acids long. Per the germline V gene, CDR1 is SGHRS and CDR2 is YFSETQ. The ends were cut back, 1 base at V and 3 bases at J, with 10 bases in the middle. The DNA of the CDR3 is TGCGCCAGCAGCTTGAGGGAAACAGACACTGAAGCTTTCTTT. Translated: CASSLRETDTEAFF.

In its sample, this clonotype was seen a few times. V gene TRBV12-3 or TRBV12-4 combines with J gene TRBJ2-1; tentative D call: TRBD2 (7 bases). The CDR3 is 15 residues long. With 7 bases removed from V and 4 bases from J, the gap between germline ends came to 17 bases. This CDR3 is CASKTGGGPYNEQFF. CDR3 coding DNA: TGTGCCAGCAAGACTGGCGGGGGCCCATACAATGAGCAGTTCTTC.